The entry that follows covers one T cell receptor beta chain sequence. Germline-derived CDR1 and CDR2 are MNHEY and SMNVEV (reference sequence). This CDR3 spans 15 amino acids. V trimming: 5 bases; J trimming: 2 bases; junction bases outside the gene matches: 4. This sample was included in a study of blood T cell repertoires in COVID-19. Study at large: T cells, B-cell-depleted T cells, or PBMCs provided the cDNA or gDNA that served as material.

Authors' methods: Amplification from reference gene primers served as the basis for estimated nucleated cell counts. Produced via immunoSEQ multiplex PCR; TCRdb's table is partial and in-frame only. The V and J calls and clone size were taken over from that table, and D and trimming were inferred from the DNA. Of nearly 350,000 clones listed, around 82% were seen once; the top ten hold just under 3%. This TCR came from a young man with active or convalescent COVID-19. The V and J genes are TRBV27 and TRBJ2-7, with TRBD2 matching 12 bases. The sample was peripheral blood. Written as DNA, the CDR3 is TGTGCCAGCAGTCTAGCGGGAGGGCCAGCCTACGAGCAGTACTTC. It encodes CASSLAGGPAYEQYF.